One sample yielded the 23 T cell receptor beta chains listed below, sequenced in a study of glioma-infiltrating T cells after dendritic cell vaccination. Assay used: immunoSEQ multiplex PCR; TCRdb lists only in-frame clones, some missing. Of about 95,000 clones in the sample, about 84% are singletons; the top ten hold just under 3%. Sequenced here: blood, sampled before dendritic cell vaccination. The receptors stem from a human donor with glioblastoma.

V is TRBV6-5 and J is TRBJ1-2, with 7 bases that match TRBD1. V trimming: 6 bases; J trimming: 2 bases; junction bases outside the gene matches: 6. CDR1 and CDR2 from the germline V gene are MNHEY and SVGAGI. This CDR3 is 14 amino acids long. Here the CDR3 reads CASRLSTGNYGYTF. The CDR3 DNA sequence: TGTGCCAGCAGATTATCGACAGGGAACTATGGCTACACCTTC.

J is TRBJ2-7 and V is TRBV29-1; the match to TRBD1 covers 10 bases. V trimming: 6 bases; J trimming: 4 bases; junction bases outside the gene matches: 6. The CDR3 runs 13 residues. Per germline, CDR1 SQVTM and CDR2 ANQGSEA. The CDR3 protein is CSVLGQGPYEQYF. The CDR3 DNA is TGCAGCGTCTTGGGACAGGGGCCTTACGAGCAGTACTTC.

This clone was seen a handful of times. CDR3 protein: CSVETSHVDSRIFGTQYF. The CDR3 DNA reads as TGCAGCGTTGAAACCTCACATGTGGACTCCAGAATTTTCGGGACCCAGTACTTC. The chain links TRBV29-1 to TRBJ2-5, with TRBD2 as a possible D gene (5 bases). Trimming shortened V by 2 bases and J by 7 bases, and 29 bases separated the two germline ends. The CDR3 is 18 residues long. Germline lookup yields CDR1 SQVTM and CDR2 ANQGSEA.

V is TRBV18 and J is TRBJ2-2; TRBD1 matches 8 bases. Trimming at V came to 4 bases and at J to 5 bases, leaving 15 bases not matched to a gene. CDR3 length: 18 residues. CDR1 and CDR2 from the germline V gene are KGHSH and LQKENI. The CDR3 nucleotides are TGTGCCAGCTCACTAGCCCCATCAGGGGGCGCGGGGACCGGGGAGCTGTTTTTT. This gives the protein CASSLAPSGGAGTGELFF.

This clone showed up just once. The CDR3 reads CASSFTGISLHF. The CDR3 coding sequence is TGTGCCAGCAGCTTTACAGGGATATCCCTCCACTTT. The chain combines TRBV7-2 with TRBJ1-6; a possible D gene is TRBD1 (6 bases). Germline values: CDR1 SGHTA, CDR2 FQGNSA. This CDR3 is 12 amino acids long. Trimming shortened V by 3 bases and J by 14 bases, and 11 bases separated the two germline ends.

Here the CDR3 reads CASSYTLSNTEAFF. The CDR3 DNA reads TGTGCCAGCAGTTACACACTAAGCAACACTGAAGCTTTCTTT. The V gene is TRBV2, the J gene TRBJ1-1; D remains unclear. From germline, CDR1 is SNHLY and CDR2 FYNNEI. With 5 bases removed from V and 2 bases from J, the gap between germline ends came to 12 bases. The CDR3 consists of 14 residues. The full variable domain, rest sourced from reference TRBV2 and TRBJ1-1, is EPEVTQTPSHQVTQMGQEVILRCVPISNHLYFYWYRQILGQKVEFLVSFYNNEISEKSEIFDDQFSVERPDGSNFTLKIRSTKLEDSAMYFCASSYTLSNTEAFFGQGTRLTVV.

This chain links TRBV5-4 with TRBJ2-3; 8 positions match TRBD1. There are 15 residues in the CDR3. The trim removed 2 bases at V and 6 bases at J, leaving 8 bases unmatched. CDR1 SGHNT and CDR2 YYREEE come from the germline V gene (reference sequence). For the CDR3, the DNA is TGTGCCAGCAGCTTAGGACAGGGAAGCATGGATACGCAGTATTTT. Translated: CASSLGQGSMDTQYF. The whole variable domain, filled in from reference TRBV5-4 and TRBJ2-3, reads ETGVTQSPTHLIKTRGQQVTLRCSSQSGHNTVSWYQQALGQGPQFIFQYYREEENGRGNFPPRFSGLQFPNYSSELNVNALELDDSALYLCASSLGQGSMDTQYFGPGTRLTVL.

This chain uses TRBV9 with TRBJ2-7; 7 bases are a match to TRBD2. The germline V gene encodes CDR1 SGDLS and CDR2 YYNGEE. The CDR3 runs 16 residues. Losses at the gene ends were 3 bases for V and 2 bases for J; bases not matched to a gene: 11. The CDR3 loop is CASSALSSGSTYEQYF. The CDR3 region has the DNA TGTGCCAGCAGCGCACTGTCTAGCGGATCTACCTACGAGCAGTACTTC.

The CDR3 DNA sequence: TGTGCCAGCAGCTTGGTGACAGACCAAAGCTATGGCTACACCTTC. Translating it yields CASSLVTDQSYGYTF. The chain recombines TRBV5-5 with TRBJ1-2; perhaps TRBD1 as D (5 bases). The length of the CDR3 is 15 residues. The germline gives CDR1 SGHKS, CDR2 YYEKEE (reference sequence). V lost 0 bases, J lost 4 bases, and 13 bases lay in between.

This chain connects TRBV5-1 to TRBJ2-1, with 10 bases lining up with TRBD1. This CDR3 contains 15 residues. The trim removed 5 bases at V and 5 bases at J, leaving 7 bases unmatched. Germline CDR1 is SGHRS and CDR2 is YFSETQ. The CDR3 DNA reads TGCGCCAGCAGGTACGGGGACAGGGGTCACAATGAGCAGTTCTTC. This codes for CASRYGDRGHNEQFF.

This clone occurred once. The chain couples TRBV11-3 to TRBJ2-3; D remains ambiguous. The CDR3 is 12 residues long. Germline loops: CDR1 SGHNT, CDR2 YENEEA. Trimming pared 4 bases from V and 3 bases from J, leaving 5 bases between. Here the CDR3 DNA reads TGTGCCAGCAGCTCTCTGACAGATACGCAGTATTTT. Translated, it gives CASSSLTDTQYF.

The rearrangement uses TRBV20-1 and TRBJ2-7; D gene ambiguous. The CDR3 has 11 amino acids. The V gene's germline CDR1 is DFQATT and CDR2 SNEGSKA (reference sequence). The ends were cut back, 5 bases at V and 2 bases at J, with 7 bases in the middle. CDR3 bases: TGCAGTGCTGGCACAACCTACGAGCAGTACTTC. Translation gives CSAGTTYEQYF.

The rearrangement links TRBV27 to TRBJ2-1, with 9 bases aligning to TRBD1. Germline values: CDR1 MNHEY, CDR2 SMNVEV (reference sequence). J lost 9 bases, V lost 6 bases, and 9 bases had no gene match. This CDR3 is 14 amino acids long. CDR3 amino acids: CASRPGQGFIEQFF. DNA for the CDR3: TGTGCCAGCAGGCCGGGACAGGGATTTATTGAGCAGTTCTTC.

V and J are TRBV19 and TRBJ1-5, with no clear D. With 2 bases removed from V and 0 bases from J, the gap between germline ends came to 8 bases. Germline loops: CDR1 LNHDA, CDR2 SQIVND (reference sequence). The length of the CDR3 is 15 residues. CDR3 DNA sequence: TGTGCCAGTAGTATAACAGCCTATAGCAATCAGCCCCAGCATTTT. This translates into CASSITAYSNQPQHF.

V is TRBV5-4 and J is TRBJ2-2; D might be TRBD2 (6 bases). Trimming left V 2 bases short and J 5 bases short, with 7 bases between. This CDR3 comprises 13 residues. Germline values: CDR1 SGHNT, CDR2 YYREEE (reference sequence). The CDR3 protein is CASSFRGTGELFF. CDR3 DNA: TGTGCCAGCAGCTTCCGGGGGACCGGGGAGCTGTTTTTT.

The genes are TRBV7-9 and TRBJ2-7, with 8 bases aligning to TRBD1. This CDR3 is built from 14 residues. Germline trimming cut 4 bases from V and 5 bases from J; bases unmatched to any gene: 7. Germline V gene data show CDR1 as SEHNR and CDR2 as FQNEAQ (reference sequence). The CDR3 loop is CASSYSGQGNEQYF. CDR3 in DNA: TGTGCCAGCAGCTACTCCGGACAGGGAAACGAGCAGTACTTC. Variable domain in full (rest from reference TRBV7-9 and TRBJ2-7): DTGVSQNPRHKITKRGQNVTFRCDPISEHNRLYWYRQTLGQGPEFLTYFQNEAQLEKSRLLSDRFSAERPKGSFSTLEIQRTEQGDSAMYLCASSYSGQGNEQYFGPGTRLTVT.

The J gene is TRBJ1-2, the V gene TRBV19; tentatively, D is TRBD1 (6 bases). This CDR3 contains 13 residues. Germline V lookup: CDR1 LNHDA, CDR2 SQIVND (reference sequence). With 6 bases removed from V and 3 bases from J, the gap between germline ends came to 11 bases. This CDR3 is CASRPQGDYGYTF. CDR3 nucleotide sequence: TGTGCCAGTAGGCCACAGGGAGACTATGGCTACACCTTC.

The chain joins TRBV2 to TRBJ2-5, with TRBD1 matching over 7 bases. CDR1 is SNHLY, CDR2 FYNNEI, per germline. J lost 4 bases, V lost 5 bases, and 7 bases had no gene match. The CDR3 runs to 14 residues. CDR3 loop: CASSRGSGGETQYF. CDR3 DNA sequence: TGTGCCAGCAGTCGGGGTTCAGGGGGAGAGACCCAGTACTTC.

CDR3 sequence: CASSLWGHRGPQHF. The CDR3 DNA is TGTGCCAGCAGCTTATGGGGACACCGAGGGCCCCAGCATTTT. This sequence joins TRBV11-2 and TRBJ1-5; a weak D match, TRBD1 (6 bases). Trimming pared 2 bases from V and 9 bases from J, leaving 14 bases between. CDR1 is SGHAT, CDR2 FQNNGV, per germline. CDR3 length: 14 residues.

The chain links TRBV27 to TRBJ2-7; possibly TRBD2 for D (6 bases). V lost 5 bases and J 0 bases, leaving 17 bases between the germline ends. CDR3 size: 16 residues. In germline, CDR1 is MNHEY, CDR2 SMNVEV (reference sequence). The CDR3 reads CASSTRDSQSSYEQYF. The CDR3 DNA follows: TGTGCCAGCAGTACCCGGGACTCTCAAAGCTCCTACGAGCAGTACTTC.

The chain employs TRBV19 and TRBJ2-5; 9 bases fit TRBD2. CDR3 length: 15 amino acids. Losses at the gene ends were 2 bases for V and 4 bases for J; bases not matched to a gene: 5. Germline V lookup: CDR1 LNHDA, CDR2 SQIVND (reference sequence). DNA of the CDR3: TGTGCCAGTAGTATAATAGCGGGAGTAGGAGAGACCCAGTACTTC. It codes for CASSIIAGVGETQYF. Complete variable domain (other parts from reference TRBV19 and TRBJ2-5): DGGITQSPKYLFRKEGQNVTLSCEQNLNHDAMYWYRQDPGQGLRLIYYSQIVNDFQKGDIAEGYSVSREKKESFPLTVTSAQKNPTAFYLCASSIIAGVGETQYFGPGTRLLVL.

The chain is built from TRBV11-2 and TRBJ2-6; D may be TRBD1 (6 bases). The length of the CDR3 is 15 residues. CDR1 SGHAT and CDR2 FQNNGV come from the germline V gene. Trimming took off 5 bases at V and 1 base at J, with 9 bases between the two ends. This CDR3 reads CASSRQVSGANVLTF. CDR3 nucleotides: TGTGCCAGCAGCCGACAGGTTTCTGGGGCCAACGTCCTGACTTTC.

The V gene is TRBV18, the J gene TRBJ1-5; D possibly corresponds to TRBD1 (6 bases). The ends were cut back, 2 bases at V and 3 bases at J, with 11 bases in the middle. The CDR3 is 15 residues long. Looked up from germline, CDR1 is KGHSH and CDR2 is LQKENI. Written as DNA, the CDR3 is TGTGCCAGCTCACCAGACCCAGGGGTCAATCAGCCCCAGCATTTT. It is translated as CASSPDPGVNQPQHF.